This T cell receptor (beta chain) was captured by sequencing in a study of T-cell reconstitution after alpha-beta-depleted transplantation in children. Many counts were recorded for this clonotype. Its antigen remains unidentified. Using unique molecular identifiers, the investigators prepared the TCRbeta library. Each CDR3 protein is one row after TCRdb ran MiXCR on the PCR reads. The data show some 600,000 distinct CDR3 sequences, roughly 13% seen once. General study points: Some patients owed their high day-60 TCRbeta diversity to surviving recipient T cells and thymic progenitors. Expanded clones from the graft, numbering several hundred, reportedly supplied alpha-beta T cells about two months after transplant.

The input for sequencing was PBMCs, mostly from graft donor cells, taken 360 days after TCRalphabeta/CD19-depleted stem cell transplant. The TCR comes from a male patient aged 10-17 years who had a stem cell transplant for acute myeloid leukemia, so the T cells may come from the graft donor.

The CDR3 DNA sequence: TGTGCCAGCAGCTTAGGGACTTCCTACAATGAGCAGTTCTTC. Amino acids: CASSLGTSYNEQFF. The chain links TRBV11-2 to TRBJ2-1, with D possibly TRBD2 on 5 matching bases. The germline V and J ends were trimmed by 1 base and 1 base, with 5 bases remaining between them. This CDR3 comprises 14 residues. Germline V gives CDR1 SGHAT, CDR2 FQNNGV.